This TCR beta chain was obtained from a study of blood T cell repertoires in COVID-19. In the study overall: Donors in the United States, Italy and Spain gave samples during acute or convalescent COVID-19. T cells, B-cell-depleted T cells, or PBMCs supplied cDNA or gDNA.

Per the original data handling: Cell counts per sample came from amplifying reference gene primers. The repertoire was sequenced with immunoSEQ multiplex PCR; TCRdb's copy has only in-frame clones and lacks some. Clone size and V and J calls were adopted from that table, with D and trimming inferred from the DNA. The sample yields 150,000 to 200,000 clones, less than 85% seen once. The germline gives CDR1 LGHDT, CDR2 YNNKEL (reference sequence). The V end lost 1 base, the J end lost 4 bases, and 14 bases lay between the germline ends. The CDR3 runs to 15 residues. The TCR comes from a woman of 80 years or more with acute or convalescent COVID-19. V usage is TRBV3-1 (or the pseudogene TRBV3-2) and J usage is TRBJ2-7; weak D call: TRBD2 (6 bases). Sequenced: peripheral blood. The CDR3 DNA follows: TGTGCCAGCAGCCAAGTTTACGCGGGATCTTACGAGCAGTACTTC. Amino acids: CASSQVYAGSYEQYF.